The clone carrying this T cell receptor (beta chain) turned up a few times. The antigen is not known. The treatment here: roughly nine-day PBMC culture with coronavirus spike peptide pools or control peptides (ViraFEST assay). Investigators obtained the unexposed donor's CD4+ T cells before the COVID-19 pandemic (2011-2018). The Oncomine TCR Beta short-read assay sequenced DNA from cultured CD4+ T cells. Using the QIAamp micro DNA kit, genomic DNA was extracted from the CD4+ T cells that had been cultured. TCRdb itself ran the PCR reads through MiXCR, one entry per CDR3 protein. The repertoire holds roughly 6,800 distinct CDR3 sequences, with 33% as singletons. This record belongs to a study of vaccination and CD4 T cells after COVID-19. From germline, CDR1 is SGHTA and CDR2 FQGNSA. V gave up 1 base and J gave up 10 bases, with 8 bases separating them. The CDR3 sequence is 12 residues long.

The specimen was CD4+ T cells from blood, cultured in vitro. The receptor comes from a human donor in good health. The chain employs TRBV7-2 and TRBJ2-1; no reliable D call. For the CDR3, the DNA is TGTGCCAGCAGCTTAGGAGTAGTGGAGCAGTTCTTC. It specifies CASSLGVVEQFF.